This is a list of T cell receptor beta chains from one sample in a study of OX40 agonist ivuxolimab in advanced cancers. Produced via immunoSEQ multiplex PCR; TCRdb's table is partial and in-frame only. The sample has some 77,000 clones; over 75% are singletons. The source was CD4+ or CD8+ T cells sorted from blood, collected in a trial of the OX40 agonist ivuxolimab. The receptors shown here come from an adult with an advanced solid tumor such as melanoma, head and neck, liver or kidney cancer. The CDR3 runs from the conserved cysteine through the conserved F or W. The D gene is left open where the match is weak. Size is stated for part of the rows, as once, few or many counts, or as a class when the clone is expanded.

v_call: TRBV5-5
j_call: TRBJ1-1
d_call: .
clone_size: .
cdr3_aa: CASSLGGGVQGEAFF
cdr3_nt: TGTGCCAGCAGCTTGGGAGGAGGGGTTCAGGGTGAAGCTTTCTTT

v_call: TRBV7-2
j_call: TRBJ1-1
d_call: .
clone_size: .
cdr3_aa: CASSLVRDTEAFF
cdr3_nt: TGTGCCAGCAGCTTGGTAAGGGACACTGAAGCTTTCTTT

v_call: TRBV2
j_call: TRBJ2-2
d_call: TRBD1
clone_size: .
cdr3_aa: CASSEWDRASDTGELFF
cdr3_nt: TGTGCCAGCAGTGAATGGGACAGGGCTTCGGACACCGGGGAGCTGTTTTTT

v_call: TRBV7-9
j_call: TRBJ2-1
d_call: TRBD2
clone_size: .
cdr3_aa: CASSPTRGGEQFF
cdr3_nt: TGTGCCAGCAGCCCGACCCGGGGGGGGGAGCAGTTCTTC

v_call: TRBV7-2
j_call: TRBJ2-1
d_call: .
clone_size: .
cdr3_aa: CASSRDYNEQFF
cdr3_nt: TGTGCCAGCAGCAGGGACTACAATGAGCAGTTCTTC

v_call: TRBV9
j_call: TRBJ2-7
d_call: TRBD2
clone_size: .
cdr3_aa: CASSFTSGSAYEQYF
cdr3_nt: TGTGCCAGCAGTTTTACTAGCGGGAGCGCCTACGAGCAGTACTTC

v_call: TRBV5-6
j_call: TRBJ2-3
d_call: .
clone_size: .
cdr3_aa: CASSEADTQYF
cdr3_nt: TGTGCCAGCAGCGAAGCGGATACGCAGTATTTT

v_call: TRBV5-6
j_call: TRBJ1-5
d_call: .
clone_size: .
cdr3_aa: CASSLARGGRSQPQHF
cdr3_nt: TGTGCCAGCAGCTTGGCCCGGGGGGGGCGAAGTCAGCCCCAGCATTTT

v_call: TRBV14
j_call: TRBJ2-7
d_call: .
clone_size: .
cdr3_aa: CASSQGGFAYEQYF
cdr3_nt: TGTGCCAGCAGCCAAGGGGGGTTCGCCTACGAGCAGTACTTC

v_call: TRBV6-6
j_call: TRBJ1-5
d_call: .
clone_size: few
cdr3_aa: CASSWEGNQPQHF
cdr3_nt: TGTGCCAGCAGCTGGGAGGGGAATCAGCCCCAGCATTTT

v_call: TRBV11-2
j_call: TRBJ2-1
d_call: TRBD1
clone_size: .
cdr3_aa: CASSLDLQGNEQFF
cdr3_nt: TGTGCCAGCAGCTTAGATCTACAGGGGAATGAGCAGTTCTTC

v_call: TRBV19
j_call: TRBJ2-1
d_call: TRBD2
clone_size: .
cdr3_aa: CASNPTSGRGNEQFF
cdr3_nt: TGTGCCAGTAACCCGACTAGCGGGAGGGGCAATGAGCAGTTCTTC

v_call: TRBV5-1
j_call: TRBJ2-5
d_call: .
clone_size: .
cdr3_aa: CASSLKAQETQYF
cdr3_nt: TGCGCCAGCAGCTTGAAAGCGCAAGAGACCCAGTACTTC

v_call: TRBV4-1
j_call: TRBJ1-3
d_call: .
clone_size: few
cdr3_aa: CASSQVDMGFSGNTIYF
cdr3_nt: TGCGCCAGCAGCCAGGTGGACATGGGATTCTCTGGAAACACCATATATTTT

v_call: TRBV27
j_call: TRBJ1-1
d_call: .
clone_size: .
cdr3_aa: CASSLRSLQGGTEAFF
cdr3_nt: TGTGCCAGCAGTTTACGATCCTTACAGGGCGGAACTGAAGCTTTCTTT

v_call: TRBV10-3
j_call: TRBJ2-3
d_call: TRBD2
clone_size: .
cdr3_aa: CAISESTIAGGSDTQYF
cdr3_nt: TGTGCCATCAGTGAGTCGACGATAGCGGGAGGGTCAGATACGCAGTATTTT

v_call: TRBV2
j_call: TRBJ2-1
d_call: .
clone_size: .
cdr3_aa: CASTPGNSHNEQFF
cdr3_nt: TGTGCCAGCACCCCTGGGAACAGCCACAATGAGCAGTTCTTC

v_call: TRBV29-1
j_call: TRBJ2-3
d_call: .
clone_size: .
cdr3_aa: CSVEDEGSFTDTQYF
cdr3_nt: TGCAGCGTTGAAGATGAAGGTTCTTTCACAGATACGCAGTATTTT

v_call: TRBV5-1
j_call: TRBJ2-1
d_call: .
clone_size: .
cdr3_aa: CASSLATRGYNEQFF
cdr3_nt: TGCGCCAGCAGCTTGGCCACGCGGGGTTACAATGAGCAGTTCTTC

v_call: TRBV18
j_call: TRBJ2-7
d_call: .
clone_size: once
cdr3_aa: CASSPIRVRGSSYEQYF
cdr3_nt: TGTGCCAGCTCACCGATCAGGGTAAGGGGTAGCTCCTACGAGCAGTACTTC

v_call: TRBV9
j_call: TRBJ2-7
d_call: .
clone_size: once
cdr3_aa: CASSVTLSSYEQYF
cdr3_nt: TGTGCCAGCAGCGTAACGTTGAGCTCCTACGAGCAGTACTTC

v_call: TRBV7-2
j_call: TRBJ2-1
d_call: TRBD2
clone_size: .
cdr3_aa: CASSLRLGGRYNEQFF
cdr3_nt: TGTGCCAGCAGCTTAAGGTTAGGCGGGAGATACAATGAGCAGTTCTTC

v_call: TRBV19
j_call: TRBJ1-5
d_call: .
clone_size: .
cdr3_aa: CASRNSRGADQPQHF
cdr3_nt: TGTGCCAGTAGAAATAGCCGTGGGGCTGACCAGCCCCAGCATTTT

v_call: TRBV6-1
j_call: TRBJ2-1
d_call: TRBD2
clone_size: .
cdr3_aa: CASSLAGWYEQFF
cdr3_nt: TGTGCCAGCTCACTAGCGGGATGGTATGAGCAGTTCTTC

v_call: TRBV7-2
j_call: TRBJ2-7
d_call: .
clone_size: .
cdr3_aa: CASSLSPGYEQYF
cdr3_nt: TGTGCCAGCAGCTTAAGCCCCGGTTACGAGCAGTACTTC

v_call: TRBV15
j_call: TRBJ1-2
d_call: TRBD1
clone_size: .
cdr3_aa: CATSRDRGRLVGYTF
cdr3_nt: TGTGCCACCAGCAGAGACAGGGGGCGGTTGGTAGGCTACACCTTC

v_call: TRBV27
j_call: TRBJ2-7
d_call: .
clone_size: .
cdr3_aa: CASSIGEGYEQYF
cdr3_nt: TGTGCCAGCAGTATAGGGGAAGGGTACGAGCAGTACTTC

v_call: TRBV7-9
j_call: TRBJ2-7
d_call: TRBD2
clone_size: .
cdr3_aa: CASSYSGTSGGDYEQYF
cdr3_nt: TGTGCCAGCAGCTACTCCGGGACTAGCGGGGGGGACTACGAGCAGTACTTC

v_call: TRBV15
j_call: TRBJ2-4
d_call: TRBD1
clone_size: .
cdr3_aa: CATSRDSGQGAKNIQYF
cdr3_nt: TGTGCCACCAGCAGAGATAGTGGACAGGGAGCCAAAAACATTCAGTACTTC

v_call: TRBV11-1
j_call: TRBJ2-7
d_call: .
clone_size: .
cdr3_aa: CASSLAPGLYEQYF
cdr3_nt: TGTGCCAGCAGCTTGGCACCGGGACTTTACGAGCAGTACTTC

v_call: TRBV27
j_call: TRBJ1-5
d_call: .
clone_size: .
cdr3_aa: CASSPGRAENQPQHF
cdr3_nt: TGTGCCAGCAGTCCCGGCAGGGCCGAAAATCAGCCCCAGCATTTT

v_call: TRBV6-1
j_call: TRBJ2-1
d_call: .
clone_size: .
cdr3_aa: CASTPTQSYNEQFF
cdr3_nt: TGTGCCAGCACCCCTACCCAATCCTACAATGAGCAGTTCTTC